The 2 T cell receptor beta chains below were found in one sample sequenced in a study of blood T cell repertoires in COVID-19. Repertoires were generated with immunoSEQ multiplex PCR, while TCRdb's copy carries only in-frame clones and drops some. The sample carries 110,000 or so clones, 88% recorded once. The specimen was peripheral blood. All receptors derive from a human donor in a cohort sampled during active COVID-19.

This chain joins TRBV7-3 and TRBJ2-1, with 10 positions matching TRBD2. Germline loops: CDR1 SGHTA, CDR2 FQGTGA. J was trimmed by 2 bases and V by 5 bases; bases with no gene match: 6. The CDR3 covers 16 residues. CDR3 loop: CASSKHSGGAYNEQFF. Here the CDR3 DNA reads TGTGCCAGCAGCAAACACAGCGGGGGGGCCTACAATGAGCAGTTCTTC.

The rearrangement links TRBV6-4 to TRBJ2-1; 13 nucleotides line up with TRBD2. CDR3 length: 14 residues. Unmatched junction bases numbered 10, after V lost 11 bases and J lost 9 bases. Germline-derived CDR1 and CDR2 are MRHNA and SNTAGT. Here the CDR3 DNA reads TGTGCCCGCTTCGGACTAGCGGGAGTAGCTGAGCAGTTCTTC. Translation gives CARFGLAGVAEQFF.